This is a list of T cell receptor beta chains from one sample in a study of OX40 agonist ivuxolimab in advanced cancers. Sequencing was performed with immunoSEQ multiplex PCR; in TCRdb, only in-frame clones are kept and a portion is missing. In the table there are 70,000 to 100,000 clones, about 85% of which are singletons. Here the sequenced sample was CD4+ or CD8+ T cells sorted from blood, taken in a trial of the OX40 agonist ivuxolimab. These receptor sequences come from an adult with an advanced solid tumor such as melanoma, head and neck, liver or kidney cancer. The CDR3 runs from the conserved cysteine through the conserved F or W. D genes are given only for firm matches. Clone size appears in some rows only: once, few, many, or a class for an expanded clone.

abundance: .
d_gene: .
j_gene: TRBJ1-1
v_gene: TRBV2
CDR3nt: TGTGCCAGCAGTGGAGGGGAGAGGATGAACACTGAAGCTTTCTTT
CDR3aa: CASSGGERMNTEAFF

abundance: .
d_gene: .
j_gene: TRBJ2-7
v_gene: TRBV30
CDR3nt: TGTGCCTGGAGTGTATGGGACGGGACTGTAGCTTCCTACGAGCAGTACTTC
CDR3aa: CAWSVWDGTVASYEQYF

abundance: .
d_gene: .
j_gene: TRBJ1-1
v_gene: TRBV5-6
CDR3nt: TGTGCCAGCAGCTTGAAGGCTTTCTTT
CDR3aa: CASSLKAFF

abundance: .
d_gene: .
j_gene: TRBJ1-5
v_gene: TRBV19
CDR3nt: TGTGCCAGTAGGTTAGACGGGGGCAATCAGCCCCAGCATTTT
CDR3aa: CASRLDGGNQPQHF

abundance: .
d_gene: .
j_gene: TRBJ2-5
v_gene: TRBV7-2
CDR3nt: TGTGCCAGCAGCTTATCAGTTTTTGAGACCCAGTACTTC
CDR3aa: CASSLSVFETQYF

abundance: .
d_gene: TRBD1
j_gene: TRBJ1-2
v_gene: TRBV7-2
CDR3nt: TGTGCCAGCAGCTCGGGGGCGGGACAGTCGTATGGCTACACCTTC
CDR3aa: CASSSGAGQSYGYTF

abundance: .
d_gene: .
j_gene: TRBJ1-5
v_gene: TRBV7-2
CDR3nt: TGTGCCAGCAGCCCCTTCAATCAGCCCCAGCATTTT
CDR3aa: CASSPFNQPQHF

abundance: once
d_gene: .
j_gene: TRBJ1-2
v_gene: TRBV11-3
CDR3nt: TGTGCCAGCAGCTCGGGGACGTACTATGGCTACACCTTC
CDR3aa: CASSSGTYYGYTF

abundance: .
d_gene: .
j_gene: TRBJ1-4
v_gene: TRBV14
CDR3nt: TGTGCCAGCAGCCTTCGGCAGCCCCAGGGTGAAAAACTGTTTTTT
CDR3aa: CASSLRQPQGEKLFF

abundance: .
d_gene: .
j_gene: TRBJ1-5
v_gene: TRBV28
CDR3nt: TGTGCCAGCAGTCTTCGTGGTGGGGTCGGCAATCAGCCCCAGCATTTT
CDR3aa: CASSLRGGVGNQPQHF

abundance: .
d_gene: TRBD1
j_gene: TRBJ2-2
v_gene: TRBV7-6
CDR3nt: TGTGCCAGCAGCTTAAGGAGGACAGGGGTGTCGAACACCGGGGAGCTGTTTTTT
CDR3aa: CASSLRRTGVSNTGELFF

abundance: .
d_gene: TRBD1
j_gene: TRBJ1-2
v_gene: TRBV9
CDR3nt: TGTGCCAGCAGCGTAGAAGTTCTGGACAGGGGAAATGGCTACACCTTC
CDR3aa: CASSVEVLDRGNGYTF

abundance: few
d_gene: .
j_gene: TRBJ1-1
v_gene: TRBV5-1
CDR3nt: TGCGCCAGCAGCTTGGTGGCAGGGTCTGCGGACACTGAAGCTTTCTTT
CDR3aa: CASSLVAGSADTEAFF

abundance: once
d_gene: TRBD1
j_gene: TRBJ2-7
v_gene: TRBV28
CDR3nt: TGTGCCAGCAGTTTCCAGGGGGCCCGCTCCTACGAGCAGTACTTC
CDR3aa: CASSFQGARSYEQYF

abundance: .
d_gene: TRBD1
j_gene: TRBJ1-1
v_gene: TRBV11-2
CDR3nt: TGTGCCAGCAGCCCAGGGACAGCCGATCGAGCTTTCTTT
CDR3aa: CASSPGTADRAFF

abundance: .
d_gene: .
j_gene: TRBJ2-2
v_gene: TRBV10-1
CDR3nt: TGCGCCAGCAGTGCCTTGACAGGGAACACCGGGGAGCTGTTTTTT
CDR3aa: CASSALTGNTGELFF

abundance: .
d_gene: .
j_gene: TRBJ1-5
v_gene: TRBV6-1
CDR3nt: TGTGCCAGCAGGAGGGGGGATCAGCCCCAGCATTTT
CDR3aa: CASRRGDQPQHF

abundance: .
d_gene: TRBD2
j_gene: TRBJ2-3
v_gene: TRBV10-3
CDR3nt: TGTGCCATCACTCGGACTAGACCAGATACGCAGTATTTT
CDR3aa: CAITRTRPDTQYF

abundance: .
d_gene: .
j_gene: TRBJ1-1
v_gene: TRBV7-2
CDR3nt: TGTGCCAGCAGCTTGGACAAGAACACTGAAGTTTTCTTT
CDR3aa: CASSLDKNTEVFF

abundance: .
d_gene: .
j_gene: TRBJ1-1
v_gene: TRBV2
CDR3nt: TGTGCCAGCAGTGAACAGGGTGGTTGGGGGAACACTGAAGCTTTCTTT
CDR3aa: CASSEQGGWGNTEAFF

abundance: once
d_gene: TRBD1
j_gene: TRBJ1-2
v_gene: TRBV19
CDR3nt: TGTGCCAGTAGTATAGGGGGACAGATCAACTATGGCTACACCTTC
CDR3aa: CASSIGGQINYGYTF

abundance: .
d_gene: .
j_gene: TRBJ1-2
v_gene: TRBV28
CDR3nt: TGTGCCAGCAGTTTACGAAAGGGTGGCTACACCTTC
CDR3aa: CASSLRKGGYTF

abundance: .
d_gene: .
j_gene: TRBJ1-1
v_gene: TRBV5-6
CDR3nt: TGTGCCAGCAGCTTGGATGGGGTCGGGCTGAACACTGAAGCTTTCTTT
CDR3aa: CASSLDGVGLNTEAFF

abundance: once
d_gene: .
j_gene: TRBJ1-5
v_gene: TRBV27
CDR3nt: TGTGCCAGCGGGACGGTCTCTTATAGCAATCAGCCCCAGCATTTT
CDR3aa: CASGTVSYSNQPQHF

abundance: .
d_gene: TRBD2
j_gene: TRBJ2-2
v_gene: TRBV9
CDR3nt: TGTGCCAGCAGCGGCACTAGCGGGCTCCCCGGGGAGCTGTTTTTT
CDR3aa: CASSGTSGLPGELFF

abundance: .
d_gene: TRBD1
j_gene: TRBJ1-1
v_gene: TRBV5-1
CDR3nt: TGCGCCAGCAGCTTGGGGGACAGGCCCACTGAAGCTTTCTTT
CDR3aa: CASSLGDRPTEAFF

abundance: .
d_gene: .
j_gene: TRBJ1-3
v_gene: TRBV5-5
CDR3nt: TGTGCCAGCAGCTCGTTTGTGTCGCACTCTGGAAACACCATATATTTT
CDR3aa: CASSSFVSHSGNTIYF

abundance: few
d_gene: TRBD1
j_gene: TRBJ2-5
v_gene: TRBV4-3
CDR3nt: TGCGCCAGCAGCCAATTTCCAGGGGGAGAGTGGACCCAGTACTTC
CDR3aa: CASSQFPGGEWTQYF

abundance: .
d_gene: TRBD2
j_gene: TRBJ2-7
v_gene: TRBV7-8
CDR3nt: TGTGCCAGCAGCTTAACTGCGGGGGGCACCTTCTCCTACGAGCAGTACTTC
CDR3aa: CASSLTAGGTFSYEQYF

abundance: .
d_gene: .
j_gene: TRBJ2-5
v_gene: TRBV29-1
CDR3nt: TGCAGCGTCGTTAAGGGGGGACAAGAGACCCAGTACTTC
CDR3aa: CSVVKGGQETQYF

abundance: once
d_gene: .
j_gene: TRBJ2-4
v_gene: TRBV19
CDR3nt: TGTGCCAGTAGTCGGCACTGGGTAGGGAAAAACATTCAGTACTTC
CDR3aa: CASSRHWVGKNIQYF

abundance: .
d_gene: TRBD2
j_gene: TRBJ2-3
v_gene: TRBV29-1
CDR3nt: TGCAGCGACTACGGACTAGTGGGAGATACGCAGTATTTT
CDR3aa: CSDYGLVGDTQYF

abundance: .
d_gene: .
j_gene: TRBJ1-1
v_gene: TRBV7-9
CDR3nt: TGTGCCAGCAGCTTAGATGGGGCAGGAAGCACTGAAGCTTTCTTT
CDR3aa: CASSLDGAGSTEAFF

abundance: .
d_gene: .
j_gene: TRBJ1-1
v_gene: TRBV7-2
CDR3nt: TGTGCCAGCAGCTTAAGATCAGGAGAAGCTTTCTTT
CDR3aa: CASSLRSGEAFF

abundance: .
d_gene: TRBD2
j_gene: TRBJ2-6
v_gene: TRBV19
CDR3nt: TGTGCCAGTAGGGACCTAGCGGGGTTAGGTGGGGCCAACGTCCTGACTTTC
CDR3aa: CASRDLAGLGGANVLTF

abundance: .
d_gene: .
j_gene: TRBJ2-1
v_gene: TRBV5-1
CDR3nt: TGCGCCAGCAGAGGGGCCTACAATGAGCAGTTCTTC
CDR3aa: CASRGAYNEQFF

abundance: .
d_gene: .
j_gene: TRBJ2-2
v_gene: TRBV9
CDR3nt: TGTGCCAGCAGCGTAGCTCCACGCGGGGAGCTGTTTTTT
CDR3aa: CASSVAPRGELFF

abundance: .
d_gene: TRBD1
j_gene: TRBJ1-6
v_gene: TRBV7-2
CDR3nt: TGTGCCAGCAGCTTAGAGGGGGCGGACTCACCCCTCCACTTT
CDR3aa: CASSLEGADSPLHF

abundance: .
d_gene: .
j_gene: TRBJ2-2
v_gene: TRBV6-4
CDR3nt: TGTGCCAGCAGCCGATTGGGAATGACCGGGGAGCTGTTTTTT
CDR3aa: CASSRLGMTGELFF

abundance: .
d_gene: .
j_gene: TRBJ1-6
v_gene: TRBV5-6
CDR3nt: TGTGCCAGCAGCAGCCCGGGTAATTCACCCCTCCACTTT
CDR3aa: CASSSPGNSPLHF

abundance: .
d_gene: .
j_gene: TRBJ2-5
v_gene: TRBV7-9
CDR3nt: TGTGCCAGCAGCTCTGCATGGACCCAGGGGGGAGAGACCCAGTACTTC
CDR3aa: CASSSAWTQGGETQYF

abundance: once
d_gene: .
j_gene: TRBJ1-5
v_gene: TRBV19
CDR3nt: TGTGCCAGTAGTTTTTTATATCAGCCCCAGCATTTT
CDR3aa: CASSFLYQPQHF

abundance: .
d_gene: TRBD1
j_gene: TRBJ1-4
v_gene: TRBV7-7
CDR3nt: TGTGCCAGCAGCCCGACAGGGTTTGAAAAACTGTTTTTT
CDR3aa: CASSPTGFEKLFF

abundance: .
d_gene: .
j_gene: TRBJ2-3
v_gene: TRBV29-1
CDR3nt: TGCAGCGTTGAAAGGGGGAGCACAGATACGCAGTATTTT
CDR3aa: CSVERGSTDTQYF

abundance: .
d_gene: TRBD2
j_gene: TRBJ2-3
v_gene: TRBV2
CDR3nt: TGTGCCAGCAGAGGGACTAGGCTGGCAGATACGCAGTATTTT
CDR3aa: CASRGTRLADTQYF

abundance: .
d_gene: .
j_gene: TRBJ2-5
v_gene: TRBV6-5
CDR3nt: TGTGCCAGCAGTTACTCGGCAGGGGAGACCCAGTACTTC
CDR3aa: CASSYSAGETQYF

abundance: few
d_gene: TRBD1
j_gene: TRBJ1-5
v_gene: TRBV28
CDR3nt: TGTGCCAGCACCCCAGGGGGGAGCAATCAGCCCCAGCATTTT
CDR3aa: CASTPGGSNQPQHF

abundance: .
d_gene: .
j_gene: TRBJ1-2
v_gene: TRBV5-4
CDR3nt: TGTGCCAGCAGCTTGGGCCAGGGTATTAACTATGGCTACACCTTC
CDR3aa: CASSLGQGINYGYTF

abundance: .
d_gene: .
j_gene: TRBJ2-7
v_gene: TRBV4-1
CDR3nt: TGCGCCAGCAGCCAAAATCCGAGGGGATTGTCTCACCCCGAGCAGTACTTC
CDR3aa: CASSQNPRGLSHPEQYF

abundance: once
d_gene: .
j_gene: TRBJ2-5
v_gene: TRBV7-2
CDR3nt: TGTGCCAGCAGCTTAACAGGAGGGGAGACCCAGTACTTC
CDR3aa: CASSLTGGETQYF

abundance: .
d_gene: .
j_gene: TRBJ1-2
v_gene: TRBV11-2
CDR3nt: TGTGCCAGCACCCGCTCGGGGTATGGCTACACCTTC
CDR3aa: CASTRSGYGYTF

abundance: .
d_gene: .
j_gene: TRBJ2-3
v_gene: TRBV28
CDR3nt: TGTGCCAGCTTCGGGGCGGGTGATAGCACAGATACGCAGTATTTT
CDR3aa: CASFGAGDSTDTQYF

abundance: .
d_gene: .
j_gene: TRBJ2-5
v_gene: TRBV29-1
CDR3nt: TGCAGCGCTGGGGGGGGCGGCCTAGGGGAGACCCAGTACTTC
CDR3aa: CSAGGGGLGETQYF

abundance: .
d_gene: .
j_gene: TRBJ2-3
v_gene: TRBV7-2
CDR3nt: TGTGCCAGCAGCTTAGTCGGAGGGGATACGCAGTATTTT
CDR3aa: CASSLVGGDTQYF

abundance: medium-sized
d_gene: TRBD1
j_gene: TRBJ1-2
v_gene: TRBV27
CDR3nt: TGTGCCAGCAGTCTCACAGGGGGTGTAGGCTACACCTTC
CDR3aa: CASSLTGGVGYTF

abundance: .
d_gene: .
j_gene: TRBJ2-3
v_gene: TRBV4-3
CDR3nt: TGCGCCAGCAGCCAAGGGCTCCTCACAGATACGCAGTATTTT
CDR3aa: CASSQGLLTDTQYF

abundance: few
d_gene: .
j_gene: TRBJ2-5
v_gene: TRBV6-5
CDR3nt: TGTGCCAGCAGTTACTCGTGGGCACGCCAAGAGACCCAGTACTTC
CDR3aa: CASSYSWARQETQYF

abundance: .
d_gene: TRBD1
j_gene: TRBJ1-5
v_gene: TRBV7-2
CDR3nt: TGTGCCAGCAGCTTAGCGTTGAGACAGGGTCAGCCCCAGCATTTT
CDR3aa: CASSLALRQGQPQHF